Below are 18 T cell receptor beta chains sequenced from a single sample in a study of OX40 agonist ivuxolimab in advanced cancers. The table came from immunoSEQ multiplex PCR; TCRdb's copy has only in-frame clones and leaves some out. The sample has 70,000 to 80,000 clones; 70% to 90% are singletons. The sequences come from CD4+ or CD8+ T cells sorted from blood, collected in a trial of the OX40 agonist ivuxolimab. Source of these receptors: an adult with an advanced solid tumor such as melanoma, head and neck, liver or kidney cancer.

The chain joins TRBV6-6 to TRBJ2-7, with D possibly matching TRBD2 (6 bases). V was cut by 5 bases and J by 0 bases, with 14 bases left in between. The CDR3 is 15 residues long. CDR1 is MNHNY, CDR2 SVGAGI, per germline (reference sequence). CDR3 DNA: TGTGCCAGCAGTGATGGGACTTTAAGCTCCTACGAGCAGTACTTC. It yields the protein CASSDGTLSSYEQYF.

The chain uses TRBV28 and TRBJ2-3; D is uncertain. This CDR3 has 15 residues. The germline V gene has CDR1 MDHEN and CDR2 SYDVKM. Trimming cost V 6 bases and J 2 bases, with 15 bases left between them. For the CDR3, the DNA is TGTGCCAGCAGATCGTATCGGGTCCTCACAGATACGCAGTATTTT. This sequence encodes CASRSYRVLTDTQYF.

The CDR3 nucleotides are TGTGCCAGCTCACCACCGGGCAGGGCAGACGGGGAGCTGTTTTTT. Its translation is CASSPPGRADGELFF. The genes are TRBV18 and TRBJ2-2; perhaps TRBD1 as D (5 bases). Trimming stripped 0 bases from V and 7 bases from J, with 12 bases between. From germline, CDR1 is KGHSH and CDR2 LQKENI. The CDR3 runs to 15 residues.

CDR3 sequence: CASSPDRVGQPQHF. DNA of the CDR3: TGTGCCAGCAGCCCCGACAGGGTTGGTCAGCCCCAGCATTTT. The rearrangement joins TRBV6-1 to TRBJ1-5, with TRBD1 matching over 7 bases. From germline, CDR1 is MNHNS and CDR2 SASEGT. The CDR3 consists of 14 residues. After removal of 6 bases from V and 6 bases from J, the junction contained 8 bases not matched to a gene.

The CDR3 DNA reads as TGTGCCAGCAGCTTAAGCCCCGGACTAGCCTCAGATACGCAGTATTTT. This sequence encodes CASSLSPGLASDTQYF. The V gene is TRBV7-2, the J gene TRBJ2-3; 8 nucleotides line up with TRBD2. The germline CDR1 and CDR2 sequences are SGHTA and FQGNSA. The CDR3 sequence is 16 residues long. V shed 2 bases, J shed 4 bases, and the junction held 8 bases outside the gene matches.

The chain uses TRBV19 and TRBJ1-4, with a possible D match to TRBD1 (6 bases). The germline gives CDR1 LNHDA, CDR2 SQIVND (reference sequence). The CDR3 sequence is 15 residues long. V lost 3 bases, J lost 7 bases, and 15 bases lay in between. The CDR3 DNA reads TGTGCCAGTAGTATCAAGTCCCGAGGGGGTGAAAAACTGTTTTTT. Its protein product is CASSIKSRGGEKLFF.

The genes are TRBV29-1 and TRBJ2-7, with 8 bases aligning to TRBD1. The V segment lost 5 bases and the J segment 9 bases; nucleotides outside the gene matches: 6. Germline values: CDR1 SQVTM, CDR2 ANQGSEA. CDR3 length equals 11 residues. CDR3 sequence: CSVTGGPGQYF. The CDR3 coding sequence is TGCAGCGTTACAGGGGGGCCGGGGCAGTACTTC.

V gene TRBV27 combines with J gene TRBJ2-5; D assignment may be TRBD1 or TRBD2 (5 bases each). The CDR3 is 15 residues long. CDR1 MNHEY and CDR2 SMNVEV come from the germline V gene (reference sequence). V lost 1 base and J lost 5, with 14 bases in between. Here the CDR3 DNA reads TGTGCCAGCAGTTTATTCGGGACGGGGAAGGAGACCCAGTACTTC. The encoded protein is CASSLFGTGKETQYF.

The chain is built from TRBV7-9 and TRBJ1-5; 7 bases line up with TRBD1. The germline gives CDR1 SEHNR, CDR2 FQNEAQ (reference sequence). The CDR3 has 16 amino acids. Trimming cost V 5 bases and J 2 bases; bases outside gene matches: 9. DNA of the CDR3: TGTGCCAGCAGCACCCAGACAGGGAATCGCAATCAGCCCCAGCATTTT. Protein product: CASSTQTGNRNQPQHF.

This chain joins TRBV5-6 and TRBJ2-3; D gene ambiguous. CDR3 length: 11 amino acids. CDR1 is SGHDT, CDR2 YYEEEE, per germline. V was clipped by 0 bases and J by 5 bases, with 1 base between them. The CDR3 DNA is TGTGCCAGCAGCTTGGGAGATACGCAGTATTTT. It specifies CASSLGDTQYF.

This chain connects TRBV5-4 to TRBJ2-5; 7 nucleotides agree with TRBD2. With V trimmed by 2 bases and J by 5 bases, 6 bases remained unmatched. The CDR3 totals 14 residues. CDR1 SGHNT and CDR2 YYREEE come from the germline V gene (reference sequence). This CDR3 is CASSLKGGSETQYF. CDR3 nucleotide sequence: TGTGCCAGCAGCTTAAAAGGCGGGAGTGAGACCCAGTACTTC.

The V and J genes are TRBV4-1 and TRBJ2-7; no reliable D call. Trimming left V 2 bases short and J 8 bases short, with 13 bases between. Germline assignment: CDR1 MGHRA and CDR2 YSYEKL. This CDR3 contains 13 residues. DNA for the CDR3: TGCGCCAGCAGCCAACCAAGCGATTTGAAGCAGTACTTC. Amino acid sequence: CASSQPSDLKQYF.

The CDR3 region is CATSRFGAEQETQYF. The CDR3 bases are TGTGCCACCAGCAGATTTGGAGCGGAACAAGAGACCCAGTACTTC. The V and J genes are TRBV15 and TRBJ2-5, with D maybe TRBD2 (5 bases). The V end lost 2 bases, the J end lost 2 bases, and 12 bases lay between the germline ends. Germline-derived CDR1 and CDR2 are LNHNV and YYDKDF (reference sequence). The CDR3 contains 15 residues.

This chain uses TRBV14 with TRBJ2-7, with TRBD2 identical over 8 bases. From germline, CDR1 is SGHDN and CDR2 FVKESK. The CDR3 covers 14 residues. Losses at the gene ends were 4 bases for V and 0 bases for J; bases not matched to a gene: 2. The CDR3 DNA reads as TGTGCCAGCAGCCGCGGGGGGAGCTCCTACGAGCAGTACTTC. It translates to CASSRGGSSYEQYF.

This chain connects TRBV5-1 to TRBJ2-7; possible D gene TRBD1, 5 bases. Trimming took off 0 bases at V and 5 bases at J, with 12 bases between the two ends. This CDR3 contains 14 residues. Germline V gene sequence: CDR1 SGHRS, CDR2 YFSETQ. The CDR3 protein is CASSLAQGWDEQYF. CDR3 bases: TGCGCCAGCAGCTTGGCGCAGGGCTGGGACGAGCAGTACTTC.

The V call is TRBV14, the J call TRBJ2-2; 14 bases are a match to TRBD2. Germline-derived CDR1 and CDR2 are SGHDN and FVKESK. The CDR3 spans 20 residues. Losses at the gene ends were 3 bases for V and 4 bases for J; bases not matched to a gene: 13. The DNA of the CDR3 is TGTGCCAGCAGCCACTTTGGGGGACTAGCGGGAGAGTTCTTCACCGGGGAGCTGTTTTTT. Its protein product is CASSHFGGLAGEFFTGELFF.

Of note for this clone: Different DNA sequences within this sample yield the same CDR3. The DNA of the CDR3 is TGTGCCAGCTCACCCTCGGGTTCCAGCTACGAGCAGTACTTC. It codes for CASSPSGSSYEQYF. V is TRBV18 and J is TRBJ2-7; no clear D gene. Trimming took off 3 bases at V and 3 bases at J, with 12 bases between the two ends. Germline V gives CDR1 KGHSH, CDR2 LQKENI. This CDR3 is built from 14 residues.

The chain is built from TRBV6-5 and TRBJ2-1; 10 bases agree with TRBD2. The CDR3 consists of 16 residues. Per the germline V gene, CDR1 is MNHEY and CDR2 is SVGAGI. Trimming took 0 bases from V and 6 from J; bases not matched to a gene: 5. The chain's CDR3 is CASSYSLAGLGNEQFF. In DNA form, the CDR3 reads TGTGCCAGCAGTTACTCACTAGCGGGGCTTGGCAATGAGCAGTTCTTC.